This TCR beta chain comes out of a study of blood T cell repertoires in COVID-19. Study context: The United States, Italy and Spain supplied acute and convalescent COVID-19 samples.

Enrolled through a virtual design, the participants were between about 18 and 100 years of age and came from 24 US areas. The germline V gene has CDR1 MGHRA and CDR2 YSYEKL. Trimming removed 4 bases from V and 7 bases from J; junction bases left unmatched: 8. The CDR3 totals 14 residues. Original processing notes: Reference gene primer amplification in the assay estimated nucleated cell counts. Measured with immunoSEQ multiplex PCR; TCRdb has only the in-frame clones, and not every one. The D gene and trimming were derived from the DNA, and the V and J assignments and clone size from that table. Of almost 250,000 clones in the sample, roughly 89% were seen once.

What was sequenced was PBMCs or T cells enriched from blood (not recorded which). V usage is TRBV4-1 and J usage is TRBJ2-7, with TRBD1 matching over 9 bases. The source of this sequence is a woman under 40 who had recovered from COVID-19. For the CDR3, the DNA is TGCGCCAGCAGCCTCCAGGGACAGGGACGGGAGCAGTACTTC. Encoded protein: CASSLQGQGREQYF.